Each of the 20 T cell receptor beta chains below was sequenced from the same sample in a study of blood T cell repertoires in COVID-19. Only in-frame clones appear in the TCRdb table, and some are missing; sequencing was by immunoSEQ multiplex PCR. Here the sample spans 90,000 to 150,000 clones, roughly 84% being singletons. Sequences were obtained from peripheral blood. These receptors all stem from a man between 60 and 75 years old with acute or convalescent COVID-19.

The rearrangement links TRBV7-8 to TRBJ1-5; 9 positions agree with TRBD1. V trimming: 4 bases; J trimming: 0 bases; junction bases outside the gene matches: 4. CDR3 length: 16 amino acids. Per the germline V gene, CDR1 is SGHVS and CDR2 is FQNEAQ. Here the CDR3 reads CASSSSDRGSNQPQHF. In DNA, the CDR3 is TGTGCCAGCAGCTCCTCGGACAGGGGTAGCAATCAGCCCCAGCATTTT.

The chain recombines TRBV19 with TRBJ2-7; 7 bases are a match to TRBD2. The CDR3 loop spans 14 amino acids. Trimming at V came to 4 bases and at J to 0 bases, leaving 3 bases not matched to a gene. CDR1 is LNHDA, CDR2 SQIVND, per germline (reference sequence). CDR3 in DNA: TGTGCCAGTAGTAGGGAGGGGTACTCCTACGAGCAGTACTTC. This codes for CASSREGYSYEQYF.

The CDR3, as DNA: TGTGCCAGTAACCCCGAGGGCGCGAGATCGGGCACTGAAGCTTTCTTT. Translated: CASNPEGARSGTEAFF. The chain couples TRBV19 to TRBJ1-1; D is unresolved. The CDR3 contains 16 residues. Germline-derived CDR1 and CDR2 are LNHDA and SQIVND (reference sequence). V shed 7 bases and J shed 4 bases, with 22 bases lying between them. The variable domain in full, with the rest retrieved from reference TRBV19 and TRBJ1-1, is DGGITQSPKYLFRKEGQNVTLSCEQNLNHDAMYWYRQDPGQGLRLIYYSQIVNDFQKGDIAEGYSVSREKKESFPLTVTSAQKNPTAFYLCASNPEGARSGTEAFFGQGTRLTVV.

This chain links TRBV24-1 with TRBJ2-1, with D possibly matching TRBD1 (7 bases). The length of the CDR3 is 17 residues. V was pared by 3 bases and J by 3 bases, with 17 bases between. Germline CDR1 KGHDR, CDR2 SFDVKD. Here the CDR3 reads CATSDLPRQGGYNEQFF. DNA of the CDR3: TGTGCCACCAGTGATCTCCCCCGACAGGGAGGCTACAATGAGCAGTTCTTC.

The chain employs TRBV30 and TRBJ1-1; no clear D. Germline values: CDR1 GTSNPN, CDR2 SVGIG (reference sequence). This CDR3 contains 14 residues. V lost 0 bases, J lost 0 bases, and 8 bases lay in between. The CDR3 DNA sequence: TGTGCCTGGAGTGTCGGGGAAATGAACACTGAAGCTTTCTTT. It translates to CAWSVGEMNTEAFF.

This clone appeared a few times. DNA for the CDR3: TGTGCCAGCAGCTTACGAGGGGGCACCTACAATGAGCAGTTCTTC. The encoded protein is CASSLRGGTYNEQFF. This rearrangement joins TRBV7-2 to TRBJ2-1; 7 bases are shared with TRBD1. This CDR3 contains 15 residues. After removal of 2 bases from V and 2 bases from J, the junction contained 3 bases not matched to a gene. Germline CDR1 and CDR2: SGHTA and FQGNSA.

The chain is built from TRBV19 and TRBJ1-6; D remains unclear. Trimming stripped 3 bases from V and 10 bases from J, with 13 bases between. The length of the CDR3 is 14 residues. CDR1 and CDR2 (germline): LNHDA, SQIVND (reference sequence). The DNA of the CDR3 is TGTGCCAGTAGTATGGGAGAGGTTGGATCACCCCTCCACTTT. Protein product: CASSMGEVGSPLHF.

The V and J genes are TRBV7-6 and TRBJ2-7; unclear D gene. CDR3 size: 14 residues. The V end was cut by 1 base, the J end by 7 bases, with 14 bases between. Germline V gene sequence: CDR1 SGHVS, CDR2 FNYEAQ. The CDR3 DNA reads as TGTGCCAGCAGCTTAGTGGAGAGTGGTAGGGAGCAGTACTTC. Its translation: CASSLVESGREQYF.

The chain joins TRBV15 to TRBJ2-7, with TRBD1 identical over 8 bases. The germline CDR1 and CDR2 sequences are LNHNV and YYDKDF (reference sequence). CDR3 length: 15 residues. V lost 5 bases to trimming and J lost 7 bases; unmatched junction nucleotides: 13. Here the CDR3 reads CATSGSLDREDEQYF. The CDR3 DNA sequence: TGTGCCACCAGCGGAAGCCTGGACAGGGAAGATGAGCAGTACTTC.

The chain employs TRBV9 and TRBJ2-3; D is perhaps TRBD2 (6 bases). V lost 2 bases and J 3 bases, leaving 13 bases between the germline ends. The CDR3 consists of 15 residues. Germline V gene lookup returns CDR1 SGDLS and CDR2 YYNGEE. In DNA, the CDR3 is TGTGCCAGCAGCGTGGGGGGTGTTTGGACAGATACGCAGTATTTT. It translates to CASSVGGVWTDTQYF.

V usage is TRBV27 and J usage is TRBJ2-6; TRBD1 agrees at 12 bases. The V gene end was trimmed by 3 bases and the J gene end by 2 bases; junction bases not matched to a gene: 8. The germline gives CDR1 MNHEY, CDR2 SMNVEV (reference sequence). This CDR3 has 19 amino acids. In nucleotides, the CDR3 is TGTGCCAGCAGTTTTGGGACAGGGGGCCATCCTCCTGGGGCCAACGTCCTGACTTTC. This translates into CASSFGTGGHPPGANVLTF.

The CDR3 DNA is TGTGCCAGCAGTTTATTTCGGGGCGGGAGCAACGAGCAGTACTTC. The encoded protein is CASSLFRGGSNEQYF. The genes are TRBV27 and TRBJ2-7, with 7 bases identical to TRBD2. The CDR3 runs 15 residues. CDR1 MNHEY and CDR2 SMNVEV come from the germline V gene (reference sequence). V lost 1 base to trimming and J lost 5 bases; unmatched junction nucleotides: 8.

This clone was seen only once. CDR3 amino acids: CASSIVPGGFSGANVLTF. CDR3 bases: TGTGCCAGTAGTATAGTCCCAGGGGGTTTCTCTGGGGCCAACGTCCTGACTTTC. The J gene is TRBJ2-6, the V gene TRBV19; 7 bases are shared with TRBD1. The germline gives CDR1 LNHDA, CDR2 SQIVND (reference sequence). This CDR3 is built from 18 residues. Unmatched junction bases numbered 6, after V lost 1 base and J lost 0 bases.

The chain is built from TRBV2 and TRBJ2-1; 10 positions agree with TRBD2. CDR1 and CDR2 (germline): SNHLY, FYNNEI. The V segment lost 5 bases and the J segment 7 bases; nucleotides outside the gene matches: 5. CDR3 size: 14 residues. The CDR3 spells CASSSLAGANEQFF. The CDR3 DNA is TGTGCCAGCAGTTCCCTAGCGGGAGCAAATGAGCAGTTCTTC.

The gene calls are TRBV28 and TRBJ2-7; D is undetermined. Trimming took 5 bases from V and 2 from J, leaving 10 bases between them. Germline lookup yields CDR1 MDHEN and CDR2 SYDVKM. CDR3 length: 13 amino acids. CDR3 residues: CASSPIPTYEQYF. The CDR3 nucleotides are TGTGCCAGCAGTCCCATTCCCACCTACGAGCAGTACTTC.

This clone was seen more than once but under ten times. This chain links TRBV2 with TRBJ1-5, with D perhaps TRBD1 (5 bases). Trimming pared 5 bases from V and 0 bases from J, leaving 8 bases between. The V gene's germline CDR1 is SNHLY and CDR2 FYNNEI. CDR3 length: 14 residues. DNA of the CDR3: TGTGCCAGCAGTAGACAGCGTAGCAATCAGCCCCAGCATTTT. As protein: CASSRQRSNQPQHF.

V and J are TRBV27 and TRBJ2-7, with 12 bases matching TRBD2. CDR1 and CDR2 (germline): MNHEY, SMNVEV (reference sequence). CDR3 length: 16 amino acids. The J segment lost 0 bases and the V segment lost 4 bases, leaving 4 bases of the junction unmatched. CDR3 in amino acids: CASSSGLAGSSYEQYF. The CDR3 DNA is TGTGCCAGCAGTTCCGGACTAGCGGGGAGCTCCTACGAGCAGTACTTC.

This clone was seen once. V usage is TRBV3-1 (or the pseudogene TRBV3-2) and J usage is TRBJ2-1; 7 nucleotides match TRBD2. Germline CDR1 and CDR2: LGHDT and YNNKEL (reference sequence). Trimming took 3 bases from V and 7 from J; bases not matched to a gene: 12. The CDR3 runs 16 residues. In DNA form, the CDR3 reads TGTGCCAGCAGCCAGGAAGCGGGGTTCCGTGAAAATGAGCAGTTCTTC. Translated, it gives CASSQEAGFRENEQFF.

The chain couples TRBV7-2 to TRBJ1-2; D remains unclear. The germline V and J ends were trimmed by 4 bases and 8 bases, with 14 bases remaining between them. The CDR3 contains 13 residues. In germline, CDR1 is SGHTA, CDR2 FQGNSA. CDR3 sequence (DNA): TGTGCCAGCAGCTCTCCGGGCCCGGGGGGCTACACCTTC. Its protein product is CASSSPGPGGYTF.

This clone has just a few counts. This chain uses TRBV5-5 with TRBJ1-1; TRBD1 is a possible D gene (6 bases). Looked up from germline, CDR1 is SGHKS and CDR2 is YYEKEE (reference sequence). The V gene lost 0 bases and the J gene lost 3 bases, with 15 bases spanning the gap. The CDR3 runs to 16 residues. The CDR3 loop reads CASSLGPQGGDTEAFF. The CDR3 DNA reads TGTGCCAGCAGCTTGGGCCCACAGGGAGGGGACACTGAAGCTTTCTTT.